This T cell receptor beta chain was observed in a study of blood T cell repertoires in COVID-19. The overall study: COVID-19 samples collected from the United States, Italy and Spain covered acute and convalescent phases. In each case, the material was cDNA or gDNA derived from T cells, B-cell-depleted T cells, or PBMCs.

CDR3 length: 18 residues. Germline CDR1 is SGDLS and CDR2 is YYNGEE. J gave up 12 bases and V 4 bases, and 21 bases lay outside the gene matches. Authors' methods: Estimates of nucleated cell counts were drawn from the amplification of reference gene primers. Assay used: immunoSEQ multiplex PCR; TCRdb lists only in-frame clones, some missing. V, J and clone size derive from that table, while D and trimming were established from the DNA sequence. The table has roughly 80,000 clones, about 86% seen once. The specimen was peripheral blood. The sequence was collected from a man of 80 years or more with acute or convalescent COVID-19. This chain joins TRBV9 and TRBJ2-1; 11 positions agree with TRBD2. The CDR3 nucleotides read TGTGCCAGCAGCCTAGTCCCCCAGCCTTGGACTAGCGGGTGGGGGCAGTTCTTC. Protein sequence: CASSLVPQPWTSGWGQFF.